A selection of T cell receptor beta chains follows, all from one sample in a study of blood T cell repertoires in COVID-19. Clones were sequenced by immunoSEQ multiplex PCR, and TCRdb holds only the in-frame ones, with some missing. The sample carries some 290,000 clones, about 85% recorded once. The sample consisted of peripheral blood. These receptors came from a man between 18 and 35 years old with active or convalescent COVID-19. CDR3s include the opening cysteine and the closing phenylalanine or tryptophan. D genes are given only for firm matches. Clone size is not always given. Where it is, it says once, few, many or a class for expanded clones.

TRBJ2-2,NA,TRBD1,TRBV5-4,TGTGCCAGCAGACCCGGCCCGAGACAGGGGGCAGGGGAGCTGTTTTTT,CASRPGPRQGAGELFF
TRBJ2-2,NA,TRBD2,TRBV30,TGTGCCTGGAGCCAGGGGACTAGCGGTTACACCGGGGAGCTGTTTTTT,CAWSQGTSGYTGELFF
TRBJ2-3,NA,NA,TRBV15,TGTGCCACCAGCAGAGACGGGGGGCCCACAGATACGCAGTATTTT,CATSRDGGPTDTQYF
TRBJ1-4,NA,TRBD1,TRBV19,TGTGCCAGTAGTATAGCTGCGGGACAGGGGGGTGAAAAACTGTTTTTT,CASSIAAGQGGEKLFF
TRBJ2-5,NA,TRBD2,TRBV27,TGTGCCAGCGGGACTAGCGGGGGGGCCGAAGAGACCCAGTACTTC,CASGTSGGAEETQYF
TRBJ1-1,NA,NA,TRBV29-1,TGCAGCGTTCCGGGTCCCTCTACACCCGAAGCTTTCTTT,CSVPGPSTPEAFF
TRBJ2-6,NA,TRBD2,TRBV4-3,TGCGCCAGCTCCGGAGGGACTACGGTCTCTGGGGCCAACGTCCTGACTTTC,CASSGGTTVSGANVLTF
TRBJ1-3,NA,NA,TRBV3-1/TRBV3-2,TGTGCCAGCAGCCCCAACAGAAGTGAGGGAAACACCATATATTTT,CASSPNRSEGNTIYF
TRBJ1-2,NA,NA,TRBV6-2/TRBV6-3,TGTGCCAGCAGTGGAGGTTTCGGCTACACCTTC,CASSGGFGYTF
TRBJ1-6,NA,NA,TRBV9,TGTGCCAGCAGCATGCAGGGTCATAATTCACCCCTCCACTTT,CASSMQGHNSPLHF
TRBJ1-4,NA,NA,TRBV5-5,TGTGCCAGCAGCTTGGGTGGAGAATCGGGCTACAGGGAAAAACTGTTTTTT,CASSLGGESGYREKLFF
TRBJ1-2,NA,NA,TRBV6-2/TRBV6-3,TGTGCCAGCAGTGAGGCAGTAGACTATGGCTACACCTTC,CASSEAVDYGYTF
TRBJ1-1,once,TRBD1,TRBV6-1,TGTGCCAGCAGTGAGGTAGGGGGCGAAGCTTTCTTT,CASSEVGGEAFF
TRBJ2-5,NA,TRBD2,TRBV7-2,TGTGCCAGCAGCCCCTCCCTAGCGGGAGGGAAGGAGACCCAGTACTTC,CASSPSLAGGKETQYF
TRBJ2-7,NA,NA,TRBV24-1,TGTGCCACCAAAAATCAGGGGTCGGACGAGCAGTACTTC,CATKNQGSDEQYF
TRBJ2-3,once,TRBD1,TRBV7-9,TGTGCCAGCCTCAGGGGACAGGGGGCAGCAGATACGCAGTATTTT,CASLRGQGAADTQYF
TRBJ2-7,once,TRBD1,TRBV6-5,TGTGCCAGCAGGTACAGGGGGATGTACGAGCAGTACTTC,CASRYRGMYEQYF
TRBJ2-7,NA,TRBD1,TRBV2,TGTGCCAGTAGGTCCGGGACAGGGAACTACGAGCAGTACTTC,CASRSGTGNYEQYF
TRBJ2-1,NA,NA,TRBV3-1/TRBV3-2,TGTGCCAGCAGCCAGGCTAGTGCCTACAATGAGCAGTTCTTC,CASSQASAYNEQFF
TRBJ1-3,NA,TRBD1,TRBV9,TGTGCCAGCAGCGCGGGACAGAGCTCTGGAAACACCATATATTTT,CASSAGQSSGNTIYF
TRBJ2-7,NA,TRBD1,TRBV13,TGTGCCAGCAGCTTATTTGGGGACAGAGTCGATATCGAGCAGTACTTC,CASSLFGDRVDIEQYF
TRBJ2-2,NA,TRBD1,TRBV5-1,TGCGCCAGCACCGACAGGGGAGCCGGGGAGCTGTTTTTT,CASTDRGAGELFF
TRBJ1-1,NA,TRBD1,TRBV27,TGTGCCAGCAGCGGGACAGCTAACACTGAAGCTTTCTTT,CASSGTANTEAFF
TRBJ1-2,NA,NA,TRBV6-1,TGTGCCAGCAGTGAAGGGACAGCGGCTAACTATGGCTACACCTTC,CASSEGTAANYGYTF
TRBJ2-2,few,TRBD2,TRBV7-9,TGTGCCAGCAGTTCAACCCGCCCGACTAGCGGGGGGGCCGGGGAGCTGTTTTTT,CASSSTRPTSGGAGELFF
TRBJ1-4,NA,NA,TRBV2,TGTGCCAGCAGAACAGGGTGGAATGAAAAACTGTTTTTT,CASRTGWNEKLFF
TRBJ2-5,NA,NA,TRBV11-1,TGTGCCAGCAGCTTGCAGGAATGGGGCGAGACCCAGTACTTC,CASSLQEWGETQYF
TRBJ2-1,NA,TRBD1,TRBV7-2,TGTGCCAGCAGCTACTACAGGGGTGAGCAGTTCTTC,CASSYYRGEQFF
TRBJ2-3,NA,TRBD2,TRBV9,TGTGCCAGCAGCGTAGAGCTGCCTAGCGGGACCCTTCACACAGATACGCAGTATTTT,CASSVELPSGTLHTDTQYF
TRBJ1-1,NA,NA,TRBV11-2,TGTGCCAGCAGCCCCGCGACTGGCTCAGAGGGTGCTTTCTTT,CASSPATGSEGAFF
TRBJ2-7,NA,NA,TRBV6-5,TGTGCCAGCAGTTACTCGGCGCGAAGGAGCTCCTACGAGCAGTACTTC,CASSYSARRSSYEQYF
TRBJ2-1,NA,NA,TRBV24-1,TGTGCCACCAGTGATTTGTTGGGGCTCGAAGAGCAGTTCTTC,CATSDLLGLEEQFF
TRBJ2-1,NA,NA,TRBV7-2,TGTGCCAGCAGCCCGTATCTCCTAAATGAGCAGTTCTTC,CASSPYLLNEQFF
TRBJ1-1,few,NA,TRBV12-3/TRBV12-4,TGTGCCAGCAGTTTAAGAGGGCGGGTAGCTTTCTTT,CASSLRGRVAFF
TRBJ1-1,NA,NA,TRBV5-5,TGTGCCAGCAACCACCGGGGGTGGACTGAAGCTTTCTTT,CASNHRGWTEAFF
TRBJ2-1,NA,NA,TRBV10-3,TGTGCCATCGGGGGGGGCGTATCCTCCTACAATGAGCAGTTCTTC,CAIGGGVSSYNEQFF
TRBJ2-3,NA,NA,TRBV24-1,TGTGCCACCAGTGATTTCTCCGGAGATACGCAGTATTTT,CATSDFSGDTQYF